This TCR beta chain was recovered during a study of cytomegalovirus exposure and HLA in healthy donors. Study background: Genotyping showed around 80% of 300 to 450 donors falling in the Caucasian-associated ancestry cluster.

The PCR made use of 60 Vbeta and 13 Jbeta primers. Only in-frame clones appear in the TCRdb table, and some are missing; sequencing was by immunoSEQ multiplex PCR. This table has 150,000 to 200,000 clones, roughly 80% appearing once. V was trimmed by 8 bases and J by 4 bases, leaving 11 bases between them. Germline V lookup: CDR1 SQVTM, CDR2 ANQGSEA. The CDR3 runs to 11 residues. The V and J genes are TRBV29-1 and TRBJ1-1; possible D gene TRBD1, 6 bases. The sequence was obtained from a man younger than 35 in good health and CMV-seropositive. Specimen: PBMCs. For the CDR3, the DNA is TGCAGCTTCAGGGGTATCACTGAAGCTTTCTTT. This translates into CSFRGITEAFF.